Each of the 21 T cell receptor beta chains below was sequenced from the same sample in a study of T cells after yellow fever vaccination. TCRdb re-analysed the 5' RACE reads in MiXCR, keeping a single row per CDR3 protein. In the table there are 500,000 to 550,000 distinct CDR3 sequences, 20% to 25% of which are singletons. This specimen consisted of PBMCs, obtained 20 to 25 days after the first yellow fever vaccination. The receptors were sampled from a man between 18 and 29 years old who received the YFV17D yellow fever vaccine.

The chain links TRBV3-1 to TRBJ2-7; 9 positions agree with TRBD1. The trim removed 8 bases at V and 1 base at J, leaving 6 bases unmatched. The CDR3 runs 14 residues. The germline CDR1 and CDR2 sequences are LGHDT and YNNKEL (reference sequence). The CDR3 DNA reads as TGTGCCAGCGCGACCGGGACAGGGTCCTACGAGCAGTACTTC. Translation: CASATGTGSYEQYF.

The chain couples TRBV19 to TRBJ2-4; 10 bases align to TRBD2. The length of the CDR3 is 12 residues. V lost 9 bases, J lost 7 bases, and 3 bases stayed unmatched. From germline, CDR1 is LNHDA and CDR2 SQIVND (reference sequence). The CDR3, as DNA: TGTGCCAGCGGACTAGCGGCCAACATTCAGTACTTC. This translates into CASGLAANIQYF.

There are many counts of this clonotype. V is TRBV14 and J is TRBJ2-3, with D possibly being TRBD2 (6 bases). Deletions cut 4 bases from V and 2 bases from J, with 10 bases between. The CDR3 spans 14 residues. The germline CDR1 and CDR2 sequences are SGHDN and FVKESK. CDR3 DNA sequence: TGTGCCAGCAGCCGGGACTCATCCACAGATACGCAGTATTTT. Translation: CASSRDSSTDTQYF.

This clonotype has just a few counts. V gene TRBV7-2 combines with J gene TRBJ2-7, with a tentative D call TRBD2 (7 bases). This CDR3 has 15 residues. The germline V gene encodes CDR1 SGHTA and CDR2 FQGNSA. Trimming cost V 0 bases and J 3 bases, with 12 bases left between them. CDR3 in DNA: TGTGCCAGCAGCTTAGCGGCGGGGGCCCTCTACGAGCAGTACTTC. Translating gives CASSLAAGALYEQYF.

In regard to this clonotype: Compared with germline, one end of the junction differs, possibly owing to a read error. The chain uses TRBV19 and TRBJ2-1, with D maybe TRBD2 (6 bases). The CDR3 covers 16 residues. The V gene's germline CDR1 is LNHDA and CDR2 SQIVND (reference sequence). CDR3 protein: CASSQLSGLSHNEQFF. DNA of the CDR3: TGTGCCAGTAGTCAGTTGTCGGGACTCTCCCACAATGAGCAGTTCTTC.

This clonotype was seen more than once but under ten times. V gene TRBV5-8 combines with J gene TRBJ2-7; D remains unclear. This CDR3 is 12 amino acids long. V lost 0 bases and J 11 bases, leaving 12 bases between the germline ends. CDR1 and CDR2 from the germline V gene are SGHTS and YDEGEE. This chain's CDR3 is CASSLANPVEYV. CDR3 sequence (DNA): TGTGCCAGCAGCTTGGCCAACCCGGTGGAGTACGTC.

This clonotype occurred a few times. The chain joins TRBV7-8 to TRBJ2-5, with 11 bases fitting TRBD2. This CDR3 region has 16 residues. Unmatched junction bases numbered 3, after V lost 2 bases and J lost 1 base. Germline CDR1 and CDR2: SGHVS and FQNEAQ. The CDR3 loop is CASSLRTSGSQETQYF. Here the CDR3 DNA reads TGTGCCAGCAGCTTACGGACTAGCGGGTCCCAAGAGACCCAGTACTTC.

As regards this clonotype: An end of the junction does not agree with germline; a read error may underlie this. The chain joins TRBV7-9 to TRBJ1-1; the D gene is possibly TRBD1 (6 bases). The CDR3 sequence is 13 residues long. The germline V gene has CDR1 SEHNR and CDR2 FQNEAQ (reference sequence). CDR3 in amino acids: CASSPDSPTEALF. The DNA for the CDR3 is TGTGCCAGCAGCCCGGACAGCCCCACTGAAGCTCTCTTT.

V is TRBV12-3 or TRBV12-4 and J is TRBJ2-7; TRBD1 aligns across 8 bases. The trim removed 4 bases at V and 6 bases at J, leaving 11 bases unmatched. CDR3 length: 15 amino acids. The CDR3 loop reads CASSSVPAGGIEQYF. In DNA form, the CDR3 reads TGTGCCAGCAGTTCCGTCCCCGCAGGGGGCATCGAGCAGTACTTC.

This rearrangement joins TRBV14 to TRBJ2-1; 14 bases fit TRBD2. With V trimmed by 3 bases and J by 7 bases, 11 bases remained unmatched. The CDR3 is 18 residues long. CDR1 is SGHDN and CDR2 is FVKESK in the germline V gene. The CDR3 here is CASSHTPGLAGGQNEQFF. The CDR3 nucleotides read TGTGCCAGCAGCCACACACCCGGACTAGCGGGGGGACAAAATGAGCAGTTCTTC. The entire variable domain, with the rest obtained from reference TRBV14 and TRBJ2-1, is as follows: EAGVTQFPSHSVIEKGQTVTLRCDPISGHDNLYWYRRVMGKEIKFLLHFVKESKQDESGMPNNRFLAERTGGTYSTLKVQPAELEDSGVYFCASSHTPGLAGGQNEQFFGPGTRLTVL.

In its sample, this clonotype was seen a few times. The V gene is TRBV20-1, the J gene TRBJ2-4, with TRBD2 as a possible D gene (6 bases). CDR1 is DFQATT and CDR2 is SNEGSKA in the germline V gene (reference sequence). Trimming cost V 3 bases and J 2 bases, with 11 bases left between them. The length of the CDR3 is 14 residues. CDR3: CSASGGISKNIQYF. In DNA, the CDR3 is TGCAGTGCTAGTGGAGGGATATCCAAAAACATTCAGTACTTC.

The table lists this clonotype with a count of one. The V and J genes are TRBV2 and TRBJ2-7; D is possibly TRBD1 or TRBD2 (5 bases each). This CDR3 region has 17 residues. The germline CDR1 and CDR2 sequences are SNHLY and FYNNEI. Trimming removed 6 bases from V and 9 bases from J, with 30 bases in between. CDR3 amino acids: CASSPGPARVRGLGQYF. The CDR3 coding sequence is TGTGCCAGCAGCCCGGGGCCAGCCCGAGTGAGGGGATTAGGGCAGTACTTC.

This rearrangement joins TRBV5-1 to TRBJ2-5, with 10 bases matching TRBD1. This CDR3 is built from 15 residues. The V gene's germline CDR1 is SGHRS and CDR2 YFSETQ. V dropped 4 bases and J dropped 3; count of bases not matched to a gene: 6. CDR3: CASSQSGTGEETQYF. CDR3 DNA sequence: TGCGCCAGCAGCCAGTCCGGGACAGGGGAAGAGACCCAGTACTTC.

This clonotype was observed a handful of times. The chain employs TRBV29-1 and TRBJ2-7, with 7 bases matching TRBD1. The CDR3 loop spans 14 amino acids. The V segment lost 6 bases and the J segment 1 base; nucleotides outside the gene matches: 9. Germline V gene lookup returns CDR1 SQVTM and CDR2 ANQGSEA. The CDR3 DNA follows: TGCAGCGTCACCCGGCAGGGGGTTTCCTACGAGCAGTACTTC. Its protein is CSVTRQGVSYEQYF.

This clonotype showed up just a few times. The chain combines TRBV10-3 with TRBJ2-7, with TRBD1 identical over 7 bases. Germline-derived CDR1 and CDR2 are ENHRY and SYGVKD. This CDR3 is built from 14 residues. The junction had 5 bases not matched to a gene; V was cut back by 2 bases and J by 4 bases. CDR3 sequence reads: CAISEGDSGYEQYF. The CDR3 DNA sequence: TGTGCCATCAGTGAGGGGGACAGCGGATACGAGCAGTACTTC.

The V gene is TRBV11-3, the J gene TRBJ2-1; 9 positions match TRBD2. CDR1 and CDR2 from the germline V gene are SGHNT and YENEEA. V was pared by 5 bases and J by 8 bases, with 10 bases of the junction left unmatched. This CDR3 spans 15 amino acids. CDR3 sequence: CASSPAGGGAYEQFF. The CDR3 DNA sequence: TGTGCCAGCAGCCCCGCTGGCGGGGGGGCGTATGAGCAGTTCTTC.

This clonotype has only a few counts. V and J are TRBV5-4 and TRBJ2-1, with D perhaps given as TRBD1 or TRBD2 (6 bases each). The CDR3 sequence is 15 residues long. Looked up from germline, CDR1 is SGHNT and CDR2 is YYREEE (reference sequence). Deletions cut 1 base from V and 4 bases from J, with 12 bases between. CDR3 nucleotide sequence: TGTGCCAGCAGCTTGACGGGGGCGTTTTACAATGAGCAGTTCTTC. Translating gives CASSLTGAFYNEQFF.

This clonotype was detected only a few times. This rearrangement joins TRBV7-9 to TRBJ1-2; a possible D gene is TRBD1 (5 bases). V was clipped by 7 bases and J by 8 bases, with 17 bases between them. Germline-derived CDR1 and CDR2 are SEHNR and FQNEAQ (reference sequence). The CDR3 runs 13 residues. The CDR3 loop is CASTPGQGGGYTF. CDR3 coding DNA: TGTGCCAGCACTCCCGGGCAGGGTGGAGGCTACACCTTC.

This clonotype was detected only a few times. The chain employs TRBV4-1 and TRBJ2-5, with D unclear. CDR3 length: 15 amino acids. The germline V gene has CDR1 MGHRA and CDR2 YSYEKL. V lost 1 base to trimming and J lost 2 bases, with 11 bases between them. CDR3 bases: TGCGCCAGCAGCCAAGGCCCACCACCTCAAGAGACCCAGTACTTC. Its translation is CASSQGPPPQETQYF.

This clonotype showed up just a few times. The V and J genes are TRBV7-9 and TRBJ2-1, with D unresolved. The CDR3 runs 15 residues. Germline V lookup: CDR1 SEHNR, CDR2 FQNEAQ (reference sequence). V was clipped by 6 bases and J by 7 bases, with 19 bases between them. The CDR3 reads CASSPKGGVTNEQFF. The CDR3 DNA is TGTGCCAGCAGTCCTAAGGGCGGCGTTACAAATGAGCAGTTCTTC.

The J gene is TRBJ2-3, the V gene TRBV12-3 or TRBV12-4; 9 bases line up with TRBD2. The length of the CDR3 is 17 residues. Trimming cost V 2 bases and J 2 bases; bases outside gene matches: 8. In DNA form, the CDR3 reads TGTGCCAGCAGTTTAAATTCGGGACTAGCCCCCACAGATACGCAGTATTTT. Encoded protein: CASSLNSGLAPTDTQYF.